Listed below are T cell receptor beta chains from one sample, sequenced in a study of blood T cell repertoires in COVID-19. The repertoire was sequenced with immunoSEQ multiplex PCR; TCRdb's copy has only in-frame clones and lacks some. The sample contains approximately 210,000 clones, roughly 79% of which appear only once. Sequenced: PBMCs or T cells enriched from blood (not recorded which). The receptors come from a middle-aged man who had recovered from COVID-19. Each CDR3 is given with its conserved first and last residue. D genes are given only for firm matches. For some rows the clone size is stated as once, few or many, or as a class when expanded; others skip it.

clone_size	v_call	d_call	j_call	cdr3_nt	cdr3_aa
NA	TRBV5-1	TRBD1	TRBJ1-4	TGCGCCAGCAGCTTGGGACAGGGGTATGAAAAACTGTTTTTT	CASSLGQGYEKLFF
NA	TRBV11-2	NA	TRBJ2-7	TGTGCCAGCAGCCTCACGGAGGGCGAGCAGTACTTC	CASSLTEGEQYF
NA	TRBV27	TRBD2	TRBJ2-1	TGTGCCAGCAGTTTGAAACTAGCGGGGTACAATGAGCAGTTCTTC	CASSLKLAGYNEQFF
NA	TRBV13	TRBD1	TRBJ2-1	TGTGCCAGCAGCACATTTGGGGACAGTTACAATGAGCAGTTCTTC	CASSTFGDSYNEQFF
NA	TRBV6-6	TRBD1	TRBJ2-1	TGTGCCAGCAGTTCCCGGACAGGGGGCGATGAGCAGTTCTTC	CASSSRTGGDEQFF
NA	TRBV9	TRBD2	TRBJ2-2	TGTGCCAGCAGCCCACGCGGGGGACTCGGGGAGCTGTTTTTT	CASSPRGGLGELFF
NA	TRBV2	TRBD1	TRBJ1-1	TGTGCCGACAGGGAGTACCGCGTTAACACTGAAGCTTTCTTT	CADREYRVNTEAFF
NA	TRBV27	TRBD2	TRBJ2-2	TGTGCCAGCAGTTTCTCCAGGGAGGGCACCGGGGAGCTGTTTTTT	CASSFSREGTGELFF
NA	TRBV28	NA	TRBJ2-7	TGTGCCAGCAGCCCACCTGGGGGAGGCCCTAACTACGAGCAGTACTTC	CASSPPGGGPNYEQYF
NA	TRBV6-5	NA	TRBJ1-3	TGTGCCAGCAGTTACTTCGGGGGGACCTCTGGAAACACCATATATTTT	CASSYFGGTSGNTIYF
NA	TRBV2	NA	TRBJ2-7	TGTGCCAGCAGAGGAGGAACCTACGAGCAGTACTTC	CASRGGTYEQYF
NA	TRBV4-3	NA	TRBJ1-1	TGCGCCAGCAGCTATTCATACTCACTGAACACTGAAGCTTTCTTT	CASSYSYSLNTEAFF
NA	TRBV7-3	TRBD2	TRBJ2-1	TGTGCCAGCAGCTTAGGGACTAGCGCGTACAATGAGCAGTTCTTC	CASSLGTSAYNEQFF
NA	TRBV11-3	NA	TRBJ1-4	TGTGCCAGCAGCTTAGATAGGAGGACAGAGGCTAATGAAAAACTGTTTTTT	CASSLDRRTEANEKLFF
NA	TRBV4-3	NA	TRBJ2-7	NA	CASSQDVGYGTGHF
NA	TRBV6-5	NA	TRBJ1-1	TGTGCCAGCAGTCAACAGGTCATGAACACTGAAGCTTTCTTT	CASSQQVMNTEAFF
once	TRBV25-1	NA	TRBJ1-4	TGTGCCACCGCCGGGGGGGGCAAAGGCGGTGAAAAACTGTTTTTT	CATAGGGKGGEKLFF
NA	TRBV28	TRBD2	TRBJ2-7	TGTGCCAGCACCCCGGCCGGGAGGGCCCCCCGCGAGCAGTACTTC	CASTPAGRAPREQYF
NA	TRBV10-1	TRBD2	TRBJ2-3	TGCGCCAGCAGTGAATCCCGGGGGGGTACAGATACGCAGTATTTT	CASSESRGGTDTQYF
NA	TRBV24-1	NA	TRBJ1-5	TGTGCCACCAGTGACCGAGTTTCTCAGCCCCAGCATTTT	CATSDRVSQPQHF
NA	TRBV6-2/TRBV6-3	TRBD2	TRBJ2-7	TGTGCCAGCAGTCCGGGGGGGGCCCTCACCTACGAGCAGTACTTC	CASSPGGALTYEQYF
NA	TRBV11-2	NA	TRBJ2-5	TGTGCCAGCAGCTCGGTCATACAAGAGACCCAGTACTTC	CASSSVIQETQYF
NA	TRBV5-4	NA	TRBJ2-1	TGTGCCAGCAGCTTGAGTCGGGGCAATGAGCAGTTCTTC	CASSLSRGNEQFF
NA	TRBV6-6	NA	TRBJ1-3	TGTGCCAGCAGTTACGATGGGGCAGGTGGAAACACCATATATTTT	CASSYDGAGGNTIYF
few	TRBV5-1	TRBD2	TRBJ2-1	TGCGCCAGCAGCTTGGAGGGGAGGGCCGAATACAATGAGCAGTTCTTC	CASSLEGRAEYNEQFF
NA	TRBV4-2	NA	TRBJ1-1	TGTGCCAGCAGCCAAGGCCGGTCGGGGGAGGGAGCTTTCTTT	CASSQGRSGEGAFF
NA	TRBV7-3	TRBD1	TRBJ2-1	TGTGCCAGCAGCTTCGGGACAGGACCGAATGAGCAGTTCTTC	CASSFGTGPNEQFF
NA	TRBV12-3/TRBV12-4	NA	TRBJ2-3	TGTGCCAGCAGCCCGGAGCTCTTACGGCAGTATTTT	CASSPELLRQYF
once	TRBV5-1	NA	TRBJ1-5	TGCGCCAGCAGCCTGAAAGCTGATCAGCCCCAGCATTTT	CASSLKADQPQHF
NA	TRBV28	NA	TRBJ2-1	TGTGCCAGCAGTTTTAGCGGAGGCTCCTACAATGAGCAGTTCTTC	CASSFSGGSYNEQFF
NA	TRBV25-1	NA	TRBJ2-5	TGTGCCAGCAGTGACCCCGACAGTGCCTATGTGACCCAGTACTTC	CASSDPDSAYVTQYF
NA	TRBV30	NA	TRBJ1-2	TGTGCCTGGAGGGGCAGGGAAATTAGTATTGGCTACACCTTC	CAWRGREISIGYTF
NA	TRBV7-3	TRBD2	TRBJ2-1	TGTGCCAGCAGCTTAAGAATAGCGGGGGGTCTCGATGAGCAGTTCTTC	CASSLRIAGGLDEQFF
once	TRBV5-1	TRBD1	TRBJ1-6	TGCGCCAGCAGCTTGGCCAGGACAGGAAATTCACCCCTCCACTTT	CASSLARTGNSPLHF
once	TRBV28	NA	TRBJ1-5	TGTGCCAGCAGTCCCGCAGGCGATAGCAATCAGCCCCAGCATTTT	CASSPAGDSNQPQHF
NA	TRBV18	TRBD1	TRBJ1-2	TGTGCCAGCTCACCACCAGGGGGCCCCTATGGCTACACCTTC	CASSPPGGPYGYTF
NA	TRBV29-1	TRBD2	TRBJ2-1	TGCAGCGTTGAAAGTCTAGCGGGGTTCAGCTCCTACAATGAGCAGTTCTTC	CSVESLAGFSSYNEQFF
NA	TRBV11-2	TRBD1	TRBJ2-3	TGTGCCAGCAGCTCCGGACAGGGGGGAGATACGCAGTATTTT	CASSSGQGGDTQYF